The source of this T cell receptor (beta chain) is a study of breast tumors, draining lymph nodes, adjacent tissues. Samples came from axillary lymph nodes draining the breast cancer. Looked up from germline, CDR1 is SEHNR and CDR2 is FQNEAQ (reference sequence). The CDR3 numbers 19 amino acids, ends counted. About this clonotype: Antigen unknown. The DNA is left out, because the CDR3 cannot be placed on it with certainty; the CDR3 is given as TCRdb lists it.

Each CDR3 protein is one row after TCRdb ran MiXCR on the multiplex PCR reads. This sample has 200,000 or so distinct CDR3 sequences, with around 33% found just once. Notes on the study in general: The lymph node origin of tumor T cells was framed as consistent with a hypothesis, not demonstrated. Tumor TCR diversity was below lymph nodes but above nontumor tissue. The data were judged consistent with most tumor T cells coming from lymph node and expanding in tumor. Tumor and nontumor repertoires were significantly more similar in luminal-like than in basal-like breast cancer.

The V call is TRBV7-9, the J call TRBJ2-5; TRBD2, as called in the table, went unchecked against the DNA. The source material was axillary lymph node tissue. This clonotype originated in a female donor with breast cancer. Some clones in this sample may be carry-over from other donors' samples. CDR3 in amino acids: CASSFYICSAREGGETQYF.